The 27 T cell receptor beta chains given below trace back to one sample, sequenced in a study of blood T cells in healthy people across ages. PCR was performed a second time for roughly 7 to 11 cycles using a sample-barcoded 5' primer and a J-beta primer mix. Using its own MiXCR run on the 5' RACE reads, TCRdb lists one record per CDR3 protein. This sample has some 940,000 distinct CDR3 sequences, with almost 30% found just once. The same data also went into a second study, on T cells of mothers and their children.

The sequenced sample was blood. These receptors all come from a woman aged 35 to 49 in good health.

In its sample, this clonotype was seen many times. At one end, the junction sequence differs from germline, possibly due to a read error. This chain links TRBV9 with TRBJ1-2; D call uncertain. This CDR3 has 15 amino acids. Per the germline V gene, CDR1 is SGDLS and CDR2 is YYNGEE. CDR3 coding DNA: TGTGCCAGCAGTGTAGCTCTGGGTTTAAACTATGGCTACACCTTC. This translates into CASSVALGLNYGYTF.

V usage is TRBV7-2 and J usage is TRBJ1-2; possibly TRBD1 for D (6 bases). Looked up from germline, CDR1 is SGHTA and CDR2 is FQGNSA. CDR3 length equals 17 residues. V lost 5 bases, J lost 2 bases, and 21 bases lay in between. This CDR3 reads CASSQFGGAGANYGYTF. The DNA of the CDR3 is TGTGCCAGCAGCCAATTTGGGGGGGCAGGGGCGAACTATGGCTACACCTTC.

The V call is TRBV4-1, the J call TRBJ2-5, with 7 bases aligning to TRBD2. With V trimmed by 3 bases and J by 2 bases, 9 bases remained unmatched. Germline values: CDR1 MGHRA, CDR2 YSYEKL. The CDR3 spans 16 residues. Here the CDR3 reads CASSHRAGGSQETQYF. CDR3 coding DNA: TGCGCCAGCAGCCACAGAGCCGGGGGGAGTCAAGAGACCCAGTACTTC.

Points on this clonotype: A read error may produce the germline difference seen at one junction end. The V gene is TRBV7-7, the J gene TRBJ1-4, with D perhaps TRBD1 (5 bases). The germline gives CDR1 SSHAT, CDR2 FNYEAQ (reference sequence). The CDR3 is made up of 19 amino acids. The CDR3 loop is CASTARDGHSPGTNEKRFF. The CDR3 nucleotides read TGTGCTAGCACCGCTCGGGACGGGCACAGTCCGGGCACTAATGAAAAACGGTTTTTT.

The sample holds many counts of this clonotype. The V gene is TRBV19, the J gene TRBJ2-7; TRBD1 might be the D (5 bases). The germline gives CDR1 LNHDA, CDR2 SQIVND (reference sequence). V gave up 5 bases and J gave up 3 bases, with 17 bases separating them. The CDR3 runs to 15 residues. DNA for the CDR3: TGTGCCAGTAGTCTCCACGGACAAGTCGGCTACGAGCAGTACTTC. It yields the protein CASSLHGQVGYEQYF.

In its sample, this clonotype was seen a few times. The chain combines TRBV9 with TRBJ1-6; no definite D call. The V gene lost 6 bases and the J gene lost 6 bases, with 10 bases spanning the gap. The germline CDR1 and CDR2 sequences are SGDLS and YYNGEE. This CDR3 has 13 amino acids. CDR3 DNA: TGTGCCAGCACTGAGGCGGTTAATTCACCCCTCCACTTT. Its protein is CASTEAVNSPLHF.

This clonotype was observed many times. The V call is TRBV3-1, the J call TRBJ2-7, with 8 bases fitting TRBD1. The CDR3 is 14 residues long. Per the germline V gene, CDR1 is LGHDT and CDR2 is YNNKEL (reference sequence). V shed 3 bases and J 1 base; nucleotides not matched to a gene: 2. CDR3 loop: CASSHRGRSYEQYF. CDR3 DNA sequence: TGTGCCAGCAGCCACAGGGGGCGGTCCTACGAGCAGTACTTC.

This clonotype was seen more than once but under ten times. The chain has TRBV28 and TRBJ2-3; 15 nucleotides agree with TRBD2. This CDR3 contains 16 residues. V lost 5 bases and J lost 8; bases outside the gene matches: 8. CDR1 and CDR2 from the germline V gene are MDHEN and SYDVKM. The CDR3 loop is CASSPGLAGGRGTQYF. The CDR3 DNA reads TGTGCCAGCAGTCCCGGACTAGCGGGGGGGCGAGGTACGCAGTATTTT.

There are a few counts of this clonotype. The rearrangement joins TRBV24-1 to TRBJ2-1; 11 bases match TRBD2. The CDR3 contains 17 residues. The V segment lost 5 bases and the J segment 0 bases; nucleotides outside the gene matches: 5. In germline, CDR1 is KGHDR, CDR2 SFDVKD. The CDR3 DNA is TGTGCCACCAGTGGGCTAGCGGGGGGATTCTCCTACAATGAGCAGTTCTTC. It encodes CATSGLAGGFSYNEQFF.

Note on this clonotype: Its ends do not fully match the called genes, so a read error is possible. This sequence joins TRBV4-1 and TRBJ1-5; no clear D gene. The CDR3 runs to 15 residues. Looked up from germline, CDR1 is MGHRA and CDR2 is YSYEKL. In DNA form, the CDR3 reads TGCGCCAGCAGCCAAGTCTTGGACGGACTTCAGCCCCGGCATTTT. Translation: CASSQVLDGLQPRHF.

In this sample, this clonotype turned up a few times. The chain links TRBV6-2 or TRBV6-3 to TRBJ2-7; D not resolved. The germline CDR1 and CDR2 sequences are MNHEY and SVGEGT. This CDR3 has 14 residues. V dropped 10 bases and J dropped 2 bases, with 18 bases sitting between them. The CDR3 DNA reads TGTGCCACCAGCTTTGGCGGACCAGCCTACGAGCAGTACTTC. As protein: CATSFGGPAYEQYF.

The J gene is TRBJ2-7, the V gene TRBV6-6; D may be TRBD1 (6 bases). Germline values: CDR1 MNHNY, CDR2 SVGAGI (reference sequence). The V gene lost 6 bases and the J gene lost 0 bases, with 18 bases spanning the gap. The CDR3 runs to 16 residues. The CDR3 DNA follows: TGTGCCAGCAGAAAACCGGGACAAAGGACCTCCTACGAGCAGTACTTC. Encoded protein: CASRKPGQRTSYEQYF.

This clonotype was detected many times. The chain couples TRBV12-3 or TRBV12-4 to TRBJ1-2, with 9 bases fitting TRBD1. Germline trimming cut 7 bases from V and 12 bases from J; bases unmatched to any gene: 15. The CDR3 contains 14 residues. CDR3 nucleotides: TGTGCCAGCACCGCCGGGACAGGGCCCCTTCAAGACACCTTC. Encoded protein: CASTAGTGPLQDTF.

This clonotype was recorded a few times. CDR3 in amino acids: CASTADRRNIQYF. DNA for the CDR3: TGTGCCAGCACCGCTGACAGGAGAAACATTCAGTACTTC. The chain recombines TRBV28 with TRBJ2-4, with a weak D call TRBD1 (6 bases). This CDR3 region has 13 residues. Per the germline V gene, CDR1 is MDHEN and CDR2 is SYDVKM. Trimming removed 7 bases at V and 6 bases at J, with 13 bases between. Looking up the rest from reference TRBV28 and TRBJ2-4 gives the full variable domain: DVKVTQSSRYLVKRTGEKVFLECVQDMDHENMFWYRQDPGLGLRLIYFSYDVKMKEKGDIPEGYSVSREKKERFSLILESASTNQTSMYLCASTADRRNIQYFGAGTRLSVL.

This rearrangement joins TRBV2 to TRBJ1-4; D gene unclear. The V and J ends lost 6 bases and 7 bases respectively, with 15 bases between them. The CDR3 length is 14 residues. Germline V gene sequence: CDR1 SNHLY, CDR2 FYNNEI. The CDR3 region is CASRVSGMGEKLFF. CDR3 nucleotides: TGTGCCAGCAGGGTTAGCGGAATGGGTGAAAAACTGTTTTTT.

This chain connects TRBV20-1 to TRBJ2-3; D call uncertain. This CDR3 contains 12 residues. Trimming shortened V by 3 bases and J by 1 base, and 5 bases separated the two germline ends. Per the germline V gene, CDR1 is DFQATT and CDR2 is SNEGSKA (reference sequence). The CDR3 sequence: CSARKGTDTQYF. CDR3 in DNA: TGCAGTGCTAGGAAAGGCACAGATACGCAGTATTTT.

About this clonotype: A much larger clone sits a single nucleotide away, making a read error possible. Here the CDR3 DNA reads TGTGCCAGCAACCCGGGACACGCGAAGGTCCACGAGCAGTACTTC. Its translation: CASNPGHAKVHEQYF. The chain recombines TRBV7-2 with TRBJ2-5; the D gene is possibly TRBD1 (6 bases). The closer fit of TRBJ2-7 to the DNA end suggests the J call may be wrong. The CDR3 has 15 residues. Germline V gene sequence: CDR1 SGHTA, CDR2 FQGNSA.

The chain combines TRBV7-8 with TRBJ1-2; 9 positions match TRBD1. With V trimmed by 5 bases and J by 4 bases, 8 bases remained unmatched. The CDR3 spans 15 residues. Looked up from germline, CDR1 is SGHVS and CDR2 is FQNEAQ. Here the CDR3 reads CASSRYRGPGYGYTF. The DNA of the CDR3 is TGTGCCAGCAGCCGATACAGGGGGCCTGGCTATGGCTACACCTTC.

In its sample, this clonotype was seen a few times. The chain uses TRBV27 and TRBJ1-1; tentative D call: TRBD1 (5 bases). CDR3 length: 14 residues. CDR1 and CDR2 (germline): MNHEY, SMNVEV (reference sequence). Deletions cut 2 bases from V and 6 bases from J, with 13 bases between. The CDR3 nucleotides are TGTGCCAGCAGTTTAGGAGTCGGAGGGGCTGAAGCTTTCTTT. It codes for CASSLGVGGAEAFF.

The chain has TRBV14 and TRBJ1-4; 10 nucleotides align to TRBD1. Germline lookup yields CDR1 SGHDN and CDR2 FVKESK. V shed 4 bases, J shed 4 bases, and the junction held 6 bases outside the gene matches. The length of the CDR3 is 16 residues. The CDR3 coding sequence is TGTGCCAGCAGCCTCGGGACAGGGGTCAGTAATGAAAAACTGTTTTTT. It yields the protein CASSLGTGVSNEKLFF.

This chain joins TRBV7-2 and TRBJ1-4; 9 bases align to TRBD1. The junction had 4 bases not matched to a gene; V was cut back by 1 base and J by 4 bases. Germline V gives CDR1 SGHTA, CDR2 FQGNSA. The CDR3 consists of 16 residues. CDR3 in DNA: TGTGCCAGCAGCTTAGGGGACAGGGTTGGTAATGAAAAACTGTTTTTT. It yields the protein CASSLGDRVGNEKLFF.

This clonotype was counted a single time. The genes are TRBV5-1 and TRBJ2-5, with TRBD1 as a possible D gene (6 bases). The CDR3 length is 13 residues. The ends were cut back, 1 base at V and 7 bases at J, with 11 bases in the middle. Germline loops: CDR1 SGHRS, CDR2 YFSETQ. As DNA, the CDR3 is TGCGCCAGCAGCTTGACAGGGATTGTGACCCAGTACTTC. Encoded protein: CASSLTGIVTQYF.

This clonotype showed up many times. This chain joins TRBV20-1 and TRBJ2-3; weak D call: TRBD1 (6 bases). Between the trimmed V and J ends, which lost 3 bases and 2 bases, there was a span of 12 bases. This CDR3 has 14 residues. Germline values: CDR1 DFQATT, CDR2 SNEGSKA (reference sequence). CDR3 region: CSASSGVPTDTQYF. Here the CDR3 DNA reads TGCAGTGCTAGCTCAGGGGTTCCCACAGATACGCAGTATTTT.

This chain links TRBV27 with TRBJ2-2; D is perhaps TRBD1 (6 bases). This CDR3 is 13 amino acids long. V lost 7 bases to trimming and J lost 8 bases, with 14 bases between them. CDR1 and CDR2 (germline): MNHEY, SMNVEV (reference sequence). The CDR3 DNA follows: TGTGCCAGCACCTTACAGGGAACTGGGGAGCTGTTTTTT. Encoded protein: CASTLQGTGELFF.

Notes on this clonotype: At one boundary the junction diverges from the germline segment, which might be a read error. J is TRBJ2-6 and V is TRBV7-3; possibly TRBD1 for D (5 bases). The CDR3 length is 14 residues. CDR1 and CDR2 from the germline V gene are SGHTA and FQGTGA. The CDR3 coding sequence is TGTGCCAGCAGCTTAGACTCTGGGGCCAACGCCCTGACTTTC. Amino acids: CASSLDSGANALTF.

The V gene is TRBV6-4, the J gene TRBJ2-2; TRBD1 agrees at 8 bases. The CDR3 loop spans 13 amino acids. Germline CDR1 MRHNA, CDR2 SNTAGT. V trimming: 8 bases; J trimming: 4 bases; junction bases outside the gene matches: 3. CDR3 amino acids: CASGQGSTGELFF. The DNA for the CDR3 is TGTGCCAGCGGACAGGGTAGCACCGGGGAGCTGTTTTTT.

For this clonotype: A much larger clonotype is one base distant, so this may be a read error. The chain couples TRBV2 to TRBJ2-4, with TRBD1 identical over 7 bases. The CDR3 totals 12 residues. V gave up 6 bases and J gave up 12 bases; unmatched junction bases: 8. Per the germline V gene, CDR1 is SNHLY and CDR2 is FYNNEI. CDR3 coding DNA: TGTGCCAGCAGCGACAGGGTATACACTCAGTACTTC. The encoded protein is CASSDRVYTQYF.